These T cell receptor beta chains were read from a single sample in a study of cytomegalovirus exposure and HLA in healthy donors. Using immunoSEQ multiplex PCR, the repertoire was profiled, and TCRdb retains in-frame clones only, with some absent. The sample lists about 130,000 clones, around 96% occurring once. Sequenced material: PBMCs. The receptors were gathered from a man between 18 and 29 years old in good health and CMV-seronegative. CDR3s include the opening cysteine and the closing phenylalanine or tryptophan. Clone size is stated in some rows and not others, as once, few, many or a class when expanded.

TRBV28 | NA | CASSADRLYTEAFF
TRBV4-1 | NA | CASSHGYRQGEQYF
TRBV30 | NA | CAWNSGASPLHF
TRBV7-9 | NA | CAFMTGDEKLFF
TRBV7-9 | NA | CASSYTTSDGHAGYTF
TRBV19 | NA | CASSLVAEAYNEQFF
TRBV6-1 | NA | CASSDRGGGYGYTF
TRBV7-9 | NA | CASSPRASGYNEQFF
TRBV12-5 | NA | CASVPGQMSYEQYF
TRBV28 | NA | CASSWIAGFYNEQFF
TRBV11-1 | NA | CASSTTPGNPYEQYF
TRBV4-1 | NA | CASSHSPGTSGGSSYNEQFF
TRBV9 | NA | CASSPRRGGNTEAFF
TRBV10-2 | NA | CASSAVSNQPQHF
TRBV6-5 | NA | CASSYPAGGNEQFF
TRBV29-1 | NA | CSVVTGVQGDNEQFF
TRBV19 | NA | CASSPGEVYEQYF
TRBV11-3 | once | CASSLPGLAGGEQFF
TRBV30 | NA | CAPPSRGGPKNIQYF
TRBV11-3 | NA | CASSSMILGQNNTGELFF
TRBV19 | few | CASSPVWTGHTGELFF
TRBV28 | NA | CASTSPGGRGTDTNTGELFF
TRBV2 | NA | CASRETGLAGAYNEQFF
TRBV11-2 | once | CASSSTGGPYEQYF
TRBV10-2 | NA | CAAGTAAYNEQFF
TRBV6-5 | NA | CASRRGGFYEQYF
TRBV7-2 | NA | CASSWGLAGGGEETQYF
TRBV19 | NA | CASSTQTGNTEAFF
TRBV4-2 | NA | CASSVGDGNTEAFF
TRBV7-2 | NA | CASSLGGQRSNQPQHF
TRBV28 | once | CASSFLREYAYGYTF
TRBV19 | once | CASKFRRGTEAFF
TRBV15 | NA | CATSTERETQYF
TRBV9 | NA | CASSIRDYRPLGANVLTF
TRBV5-1 | NA | CASSLEVTALGGYTF
TRBV25-1 | NA | CASSDRGGVGNEQFF
TRBV30 | NA | CAWSVGSGEHTEAFF
TRBV6-6 | NA | CASSYAGVSNQPQHF
TRBV4-3 | NA | CASSQDRESYEQYF
TRBV27 | NA | CASSLDQTGTYEQYF
TRBV18 | once | CASSPIRQLDTQYF
TRBV27 | once | CASSLRVAGGRYEQFF
TRBV7-9 | NA | CASSLQAGNNEQFF
TRBV9 | once | CASSVNGGAYEQYF
TRBV7-2 | NA | CASRPRAEDTQYF
TRBV28 | NA | CASSSNTEQYF